The rows below give T cell receptor beta chains drawn from one sample of a study of cytomegalovirus exposure and HLA in healthy donors. Generated by immunoSEQ multiplex PCR, the TCRdb table keeps only in-frame clones and is missing some. The table lists 75,000 to 90,000 clones, about 60% of them singletons. The sample consisted of PBMCs. The receptors stem from a woman in her thirties or forties in good health and CMV-seropositive. The CDR3 runs from the conserved cysteine through the conserved F or W. The D gene is left open where the match is weak. Clone sizes are given selectively: once, few, many, or a class where the clone is expanded.

CDR3,DNA,V,J,size,D
CASSVGTGASTDTQYF,TGTGCCAGCAGCGTGGGGACAGGGGCTAGCACAGATACGCAGTATTTT,TRBV9,TRBJ2-3,NA,TRBD1
CASSSSGRATQYF,TGTGCCAGCAGCTCAAGCGGGCGGGCTACGCAGTATTTT,TRBV9,TRBJ2-3,once,NA
CAIRSGGQGNEQFF,TGTGCCATCCGTTCAGGAGGGCAGGGAAATGAGCAGTTCTTC,TRBV10-3,TRBJ2-1,NA,NA
CASSTRGPTNEKLFF,TGTGCCAGTAGTACGCGGGGTCCAACTAATGAAAAACTGTTTTTT,TRBV19,TRBJ1-4,NA,NA
CASSQVGGALYGYTF,TGCGCCAGCAGCCAAGTTGGTGGGGCCCTCTATGGCTACACCTTC,TRBV4-3,TRBJ1-2,NA,NA
CASSLGGLADTDTQYF,TGTGCCAGCAGCTTGGGGGGACTAGCGGACACAGATACGCAGTATTTT,TRBV5-6,TRBJ2-3,NA,TRBD2
CASQGTGDGYTF,TGTGCCAGCCAAGGGACAGGGGATGGCTACACCTTC,TRBV2,TRBJ1-2,NA,TRBD1
CSAKEGGYYEQYF,TGCAGCGCCAAAGAAGGGGGTTACTACGAGCAGTACTTC,TRBV29-1,TRBJ2-7,once,NA
CASSYLGLDPNEQFF,TGTGCCAGCAGTTACTTGGGACTGGACCCCAATGAGCAGTTCTTC,TRBV6-5,TRBJ2-1,NA,NA
CASSPGTGPSGTDTQYF,TGTGCCAGCAGCCCAGGGACAGGCCCGTCGGGCACAGATACGCAGTATTTT,TRBV28,TRBJ2-3,NA,TRBD1
CASSFSSGRAGEQFF,TGTGCCAGCAGTTTTTCTAGCGGGAGGGCAGGTGAGCAGTTCTTC,TRBV28,TRBJ2-1,NA,TRBD2
CASSQETGSSYEQYF,TGCGCCAGCAGCCAAGAAACAGGGAGCTCCTACGAGCAGTACTTC,TRBV4-1,TRBJ2-7,NA,NA
CASSEDGNLYEQYF,TGCGCCAGCAGTGAGGACGGGAACCTCTACGAGCAGTACTTC,TRBV10-2,TRBJ2-7,NA,NA
CASSFPGVLEQYF,TGTGCCAGCAGTTTCCCAGGGGTCCTTGAGCAGTACTTC,TRBV7-2,TRBJ2-7,NA,NA
CASSSRREETQYF,TGTGCCAGCAGTTCGAGACGGGAAGAGACCCAGTACTTC,TRBV27,TRBJ2-5,NA,NA
CASSQTGGDGYTF,TGTGCCAGCAGCCAGACAGGGGGCGATGGCTACACCTTC,TRBV7-9,TRBJ1-2,few,TRBD1
CASSPRLAGGGTDTQYF,TGTGCCAGCAGCCCAAGACTAGCGGGAGGTGGAACAGATACGCAGTATTTT,TRBV7-2,TRBJ2-3,NA,TRBD2
CASSASLAGSSYNEQFF,TGTGCCAGCAGCGCCTCATTAGCGGGGAGCTCCTACAATGAGCAGTTCTTC,TRBV9,TRBJ2-1,NA,TRBD2
CASSLGQGQTQYF,TGTGCCAGCAGCCTAGGACAGGGTCAGACGCAGTATTTT,TRBV7-6,TRBJ2-3,few,TRBD1
CASSVGGTEETQYF,TGTGCCAGCAGCGTAGGAGGGACAGAAGAGACCCAGTACTTC,TRBV9,TRBJ2-5,NA,TRBD1
CASSLGLAGVEQFF,TGCGCCAGCAGCTTGGGACTAGCGGGAGTTGAGCAGTTCTTC,TRBV5-1,TRBJ2-1,NA,TRBD2
CASSPPNTGELFF,TGCGCCAGCAGCCCCCCTAACACCGGGGAGCTGTTTTTT,TRBV4-3,TRBJ2-2,few,NA
CASSSGTGFYEQYF,TGTGCCAGCAGTTCTGGGACAGGGTTCTACGAGCAGTACTTC,TRBV28,TRBJ2-7,NA,TRBD1
CATHGSGSGHNEQFF,TGTGCCACTCACGGATCCGGGAGTGGTCACAATGAGCAGTTCTTC,TRBV15,TRBJ2-1,NA,NA
CASSPRTNYGYTF,TGCGCCAGCAGCCCGAGAACTAACTATGGCTACACCTTC,TRBV5-1,TRBJ1-2,few,NA
CASSQAGTSVWNEQFF,TGCGCCAGCAGCCAAGCTGGGACTAGCGTGTGGAATGAGCAGTTCTTC,TRBV4-1,TRBJ2-1,NA,TRBD2
CASSLKTGGVVGYTF,TGTGCCAGCAGCTTAAAGACAGGGGGAGTGGTAGGCTACACCTTC,TRBV13,TRBJ1-2,few,TRBD1
CSVTDRGVNEKLFF,TGCAGCGTGACAGACAGGGGTGTTAATGAAAAACTGTTTTTT,TRBV29-1,TRBJ1-4,NA,TRBD1
CASSQGIRGGEKLFF,TGTGCCAGCAGCCAAGGAATCAGGGGCGGCGAAAAACTGTTTTTT,TRBV14,TRBJ1-4,NA,NA
CASSPSGGVWTEAFF,TGTGCCAGCAGTCCCAGTGGGGGGGTATGGACTGAAGCTTTCTTT,TRBV28,TRBJ1-1,few,NA
CASSPGTGENEQFF,TGTGCCAGCAGTCCAGGGACAGGGGAAAATGAGCAGTTCTTC,TRBV27,TRBJ2-1,few,TRBD1
CASSLLVRADYNEQFF,TGTGCCAGCAGCTTACTCGTCAGGGCCGACTACAATGAGCAGTTCTTC,TRBV13,TRBJ2-1,NA,NA
CAWTSGSGGQFF,TGTGCCTGGACTAGCGGGAGTGGAGGGCAGTTCTTC,TRBV30,TRBJ2-1,NA,TRBD2
CASSQDKNTEAFF,TGTGCCAGCAGCCAAGATAAGAACACTGAAGCTTTCTTT,TRBV14,TRBJ1-1,NA,NA
CASSNRPTNTGELFF,TGTGCCAGCAGCAACAGGCCTACTAACACCGGGGAGCTGTTTTTT,TRBV7-6,TRBJ2-2,few,NA
CASSLGTAGTGKTEAFF,TGTGCCAGCAGCCTAGGGACGGCCGGGACAGGGAAAACTGAAGCTTTCTTT,TRBV7-9,TRBJ1-1,NA,TRBD1
CASSSGQGAEQEKLFF,TGTGCCAGCAGTTCCGGACAGGGGGCGGAACAGGAAAAACTGTTTTTT,TRBV27,TRBJ1-4,NA,TRBD1
CASIGWRGQGGIPGELFF,TGTGCCAGTATCGGCTGGAGAGGACAGGGGGGTATTCCCGGGGAGCTGTTTTTT,TRBV19,TRBJ2-2,NA,TRBD1
CASSDRTGGNQPQHF,TGTGCCAGCAGTGACAGGACAGGGGGTAATCAGCCCCAGCATTTT,TRBV2,TRBJ1-5,NA,TRBD1
CASSPMGGRGNEQFF,TGTGCCAGCAGCCCCATGGGCGGGAGGGGTAATGAGCAGTTCTTC,TRBV7-6,TRBJ2-1,NA,TRBD2
CASSPQKDREQYF,TGTGCCAGCTCACCACAAAAGGACAGGGAGCAGTACTTC,TRBV18,TRBJ2-7,NA,TRBD1
CASRRTLSYNEQFF,TGTGCCAGCAGACGGACTCTCTCCTACAATGAGCAGTTCTTC,TRBV6-5,TRBJ2-1,NA,NA
CASSLVGDRMGTEAFF,TGCGCCAGCAGCTTAGTGGGAGACAGGATGGGCACTGAAGCTTTCTTT,TRBV5-1,TRBJ1-1,NA,NA
CASSRRQGDGELFF,TGTGCCAGCAGTCGTCGACAGGGCGACGGGGAGCTGTTTTTT,TRBV7-2,TRBJ2-2,NA,TRBD1
CASSPSGGRYNEQFF,TGTGCCAGCAGCCCTTCGGGCGGGAGGTACAATGAGCAGTTCTTC,TRBV9,TRBJ2-1,NA,TRBD2
CASRGQENEKLFF,TGTGCCAGCAGAGGACAGGAGAATGAAAAACTGTTTTTT,TRBV7-9,TRBJ1-4,few,TRBD1
CASSSPEGQAYEQYF,TGTGCCAGCAGTTCTCCGGAAGGACAGGCCTACGAGCAGTACTTC,TRBV6-5,TRBJ2-7,NA,TRBD1
CASTTLGTTQYF,TGTGCCAGCACTACTCTAGGTACTACGCAGTATTTT,TRBV28,TRBJ2-3,NA,NA
CSVEGQGYEQYF,TGCAGCGTTGAAGGACAGGGCTACGAGCAGTACTTC,TRBV29-1,TRBJ2-7,few,TRBD1
CASRLGQYTEAFF,TGTGCCAGCAGGTTGGGACAGTACACTGAAGCTTTCTTT,TRBV5-6,TRBJ1-1,NA,TRBD1
CASSFESSGRGHEQYF,TGTGCCAGCTCATTCGAGTCTAGCGGGAGGGGCCACGAGCAGTACTTC,TRBV18,TRBJ2-7,NA,TRBD2
CASSASTPNTEAFF,TGTGCCAGCAGTGCGTCCACCCCGAACACTGAAGCTTTCTTT,TRBV28,TRBJ1-1,few,NA